This TCR beta chain came from a study of OX40 agonist ivuxolimab in advanced cancers. Study information: Patients got intravenous ivuxolimab at 0.01 to 10 mg/kg every 2 weeks. Patients were roughly 83% male with ages roughly 20 to 85, mean around 61.

Turning to this clone: What it recognizes is unknown.

Profiled with immunoSEQ multiplex PCR; TCRdb holds only in-frame clones, not every one. The table includes around 60,000 clones, 87% detected once. Study outcomes and limitations: Relative to CD4+, CD8+ T cells held more expanded clones on average. The antigens recognized by the expanded peripheral T cells, that is their antigen specificity, were not determined.

There are 11 residues in the CDR3. In germline, CDR1 is DFQATT, CDR2 SNEGSKA (reference sequence). V lost 5 bases and J lost 2, with 6 bases in between. This specimen was CD4+ or CD8+ T cells sorted from blood, taken in a trial of the OX40 agonist ivuxolimab. The sequence was collected from an adult with an advanced solid tumor such as melanoma, head and neck, liver or kidney cancer. The V and J genes are TRBV20-1 and TRBJ1-2, with D unresolved. The CDR3 region has the DNA TGCAGTGCTCCCCAAAACTATGGCTACACCTTC. It is translated as CSAPQNYGYTF.